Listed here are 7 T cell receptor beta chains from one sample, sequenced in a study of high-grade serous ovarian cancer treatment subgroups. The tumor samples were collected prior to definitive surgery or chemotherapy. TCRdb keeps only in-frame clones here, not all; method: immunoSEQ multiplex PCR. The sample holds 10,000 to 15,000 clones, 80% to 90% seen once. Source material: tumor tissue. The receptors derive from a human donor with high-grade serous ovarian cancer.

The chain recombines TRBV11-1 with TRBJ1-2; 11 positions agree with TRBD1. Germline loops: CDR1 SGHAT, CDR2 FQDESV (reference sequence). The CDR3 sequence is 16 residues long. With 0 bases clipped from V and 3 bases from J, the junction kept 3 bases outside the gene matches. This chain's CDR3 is CASSLAAGQGDYGYTF. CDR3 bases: TGTGCCAGCAGCTTAGCTGCGGGACAGGGGGACTATGGCTACACCTTC. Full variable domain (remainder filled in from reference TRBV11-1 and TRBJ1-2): EAEVAQSPRYKITEKSQAVAFWCDPISGHATLYWYRQILGQGPELLVQFQDESVVDDSQLPKDRFSAERLKGVDSTLKIQPAELGDSAMYLCASSLAAGQGDYGYTFGSGTRLTVV.

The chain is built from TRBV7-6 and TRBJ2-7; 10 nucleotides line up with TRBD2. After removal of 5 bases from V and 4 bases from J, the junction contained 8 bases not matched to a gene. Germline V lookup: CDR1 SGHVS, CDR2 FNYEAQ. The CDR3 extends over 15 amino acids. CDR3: CASSPRTSGIYEQYF. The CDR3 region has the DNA TGTGCCAGCAGCCCCAGGACTAGCGGAATTTACGAGCAGTACTTC.

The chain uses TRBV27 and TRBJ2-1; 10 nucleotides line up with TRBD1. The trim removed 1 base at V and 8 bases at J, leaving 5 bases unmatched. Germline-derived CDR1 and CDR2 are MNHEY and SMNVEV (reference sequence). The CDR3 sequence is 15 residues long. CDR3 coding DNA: TGTGCCAGCAGTTTATGGGGACAGGGGAACGATGAGCAGTTCTTC. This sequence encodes CASSLWGQGNDEQFF.

The CDR3 region has the DNA TGTGCCAGCAGTTACCGGGACGCCGCCCCTTACAATGAGCAGTTCTTC. Protein sequence: CASSYRDAAPYNEQFF. This chain connects TRBV6-5 to TRBJ2-1; the D call may be TRBD1 or TRBD2 (5 bases each). Germline-derived CDR1 and CDR2 are MNHEY and SVGAGI. The CDR3 length is 16 residues. V was trimmed by 2 bases and J by 4 bases, leaving 15 bases between them.

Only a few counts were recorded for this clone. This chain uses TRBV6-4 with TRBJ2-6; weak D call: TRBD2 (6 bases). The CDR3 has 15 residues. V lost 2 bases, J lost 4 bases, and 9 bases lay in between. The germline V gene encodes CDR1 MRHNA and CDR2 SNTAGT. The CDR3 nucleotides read TGTGCCAGCAGTGACAGGGCGGGAGGGGCCAACGTCCTGACTTTC. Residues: CASSDRAGGANVLTF.

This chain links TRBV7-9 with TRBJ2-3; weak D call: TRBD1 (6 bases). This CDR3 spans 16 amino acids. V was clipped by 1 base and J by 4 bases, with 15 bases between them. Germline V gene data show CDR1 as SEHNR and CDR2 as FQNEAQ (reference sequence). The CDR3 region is CASSLDQGHFSDTQYF. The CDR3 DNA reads TGTGCCAGCAGCTTAGACCAGGGGCATTTTTCAGATACGCAGTATTTT.

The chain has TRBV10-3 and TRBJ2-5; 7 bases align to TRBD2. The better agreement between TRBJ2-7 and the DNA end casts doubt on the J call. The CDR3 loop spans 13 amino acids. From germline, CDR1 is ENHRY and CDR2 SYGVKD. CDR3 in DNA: TGTGCCATCAGAATAGCGGGTGCCTACGAGCAGTACTTC. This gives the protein CAIRIAGAYEQYF.